This TCR beta chain was sequenced in a study of shared clonotypes between healthy human individuals. Study-wide results and limits: Of the naive CD4 clonotypes, approximately 5% were shared across a few donors.

The germline V and J ends were trimmed by 4 bases and 1 base, with 11 bases remaining between them. This CDR3 comprises 15 residues. The germline gives CDR1 SEHNR, CDR2 FQNEAQ (reference sequence). On this clone: The antigen remains undetermined.

CD4+ cells yielded CD45RA+ naive and CD45RA-negative memory subsets. At deep level, the assay was performed. Using immunoSEQ multiplex PCR, the repertoire was profiled, and TCRdb retains in-frame clones only, with some absent. The sample records some 1,100,000 clones, more than 75% being singletons. The specimen was memory CD4+ T cells from PBMCs. As to subset: CD45RA-negative fraction. The V call is TRBV7-9, the J call TRBJ1-3; the D is unclear. This clonotype was sampled from a man between 18 and 29 years old in good health. Some clones in this sample may be carry-over from other donors' samples. CDR3 in DNA: TGTGCCAGCAGCTCATCATGGGAATCTGGAAACACCATATATTTT. As protein: CASSSSWESGNTIYF.